Listed below are T cell receptor beta chains from one sample, sequenced in a study of blood T cells in healthy people across ages. TCRdb passed the 5' RACE reads through MiXCR, listing each CDR3 protein once. The profile shows about 800,000 distinct CDR3 sequences, 58% of them singletons. Sequencing was carried out using blood. These receptors all come from a man aged 30-40 years in good health. CDR3s include the opening cysteine and the closing phenylalanine or tryptophan. The order of the fields is clone size, D gene, J gene, V gene, CDR3 protein, CDR3 DNA. D genes are given only for firm matches. For some rows the clone size is stated as once, few or many, or as a class when expanded; others skip it.

once,.,TRBJ1-5,TRBV9,CASSVGWGNQPQHF,TGTGCCAGCAGCGTGGGGTGGGGCAATCAGCCCCAGCATTTT
few,.,TRBJ2-7,TRBV5-6,CASSLPGRSYEQYF,TGTGCCAGCAGCTTGCCGGGGAGATCCTACGAGCAGTACTTC
.,.,TRBJ1-4,TRBV25-1,CASSEFGRNNEKLFF,TGTGCCAGCAGTGAATTCGGGCGGAATAATGAAAAACTGTTTTTT
.,TRBD2,TRBJ2-2,TRBV20-1,CSAPNRLADNTGELFF,TGCAGTGCCCCCAATCGGCTAGCGGACAACACCGGGGAGCTGTTTTTT
.,TRBD2,TRBJ2-1,TRBV20-1,CSARVRPTSSGPTKLSYNEQFF,TGCAGTGCTAGAGTCCGCCCAACCTCTAGCGGACCCACAAAGCTCTCCTACAATGAGCAGTTCTTC
few,TRBD2,TRBJ2-7,TRBV3-1,CASSHWTSGIEQYF,TGTGCCAGCAGCCATTGGACTAGCGGGATAGAGCAGTACTTC
.,.,TRBJ2-3,TRBV7-9,CASSFMAGLSTDTQYF,TGTGCCAGCAGCTTTATGGCGGGACTGAGCACAGATACGCAGTATTTT
.,.,TRBJ2-7,TRBV20-1,CSAQGDNEQYF,TGCAGTGCCCAGGGAGATAACGAGCAGTACTTC
few,.,TRBJ2-1,TRBV7-3,CASSITTGNEQFF,TGTGCCAGCAGCATTACCACAGGGAATGAGCAGTTCTTC
.,.,TRBJ2-3,TRBV6-1,CASSEDLGSTDTQYF,TGTGCCAGCAGTGAAGATCTAGGAAGCACAGATACGCAGTATTTT
.,.,TRBJ2-1,TRBV4-1,CASSQEWGLVVVGNEQFF,TGCGCCAGCAGCCAAGAGTGGGGTCTGGTAGTCGTGGGCAATGAGCAGTTCTTC
few,.,TRBJ1-2,TRBV5-1,CASSLELGYYGYTF,TGCGCCAGCAGCTTGGAGCTTGGGTACTATGGCTACACCTTC
.,TRBD2,TRBJ2-5,TRBV29-1,CSASGGAISETQYF,TGCAGCGCTAGCGGGGGGGCAATTTCGGAGACCCAGTACTTC
.,TRBD1,TRBJ2-5,TRBV6-2/TRBV6-3,CASSYIPMTGKETQYF,TGTGCCAGCAGTTATATACCAATGACAGGGAAAGAGACCCAGTACTTC
.,TRBD1,TRBJ2-3,TRBV12-3/TRBV12-4,CASTRSTGTGIMDTQYF,TGTGCCAGCACCAGATCGACCGGGACAGGGATTATGGATACGCAGTATTTT
.,TRBD1,TRBJ2-5,TRBV29-1,CSGGDRQETQYF,TGCAGCGGGGGGGACAGGCAAGAGACCCAGTACTTC
.,.,TRBJ1-4,TRBV6-5,CASSYGRVSGSNEKLFF,TGTGCCAGCAGTTACGGCCGGGTGTCAGGGTCTAATGAAAAACTGTTTTTT
.,TRBD1,TRBJ1-6,TRBV12-3/TRBV12-4,CASSSDRGNSPLHF,TGTGCCAGCAGTTCGGACAGGGGAAATTCACCCCTCCACTTT
.,.,TRBJ1-6,TRBV20-1,CSARSEVGENNSPLHF,TGCAGTGCCAGGAGTGAAGTAGGCGAGAATAATTCACCCCTCCACTTT
many,.,TRBJ1-1,TRBV7-9,CASSLSVNTEAFF,TGTGCCAGCAGCTTATCTGTGAACACTGAAGCTTTCTTT
.,.,TRBJ2-6,TRBV28,CASSLLRVGANVLTF,TGTGCCAGCAGTTTACTGAGGGTGGGGGCCAACGTCCTGACTTTC
.,TRBD2,TRBJ2-1,TRBV6-6,CATREGLSYNEQFF,TGTGCCACAAGGGAGGGGCTCTCCTACAATGAGCAGTTCTTC
.,.,TRBJ2-5,TRBV7-9,CASSLGVGQQYF,TGTGCCAGCAGCTTAGGTGTAGGACAGCAGTACTTC
.,.,TRBJ1-2,TRBV9,CASRHVTSVGYTF,TGTGCCAGCAGGCATGTTACGTCGGTCGGCTACACCTTC
.,TRBD1,TRBJ2-6,TRBV4-3,CASSQFRDRGLSGANVLTF,TGCGCCAGCAGCCAATTCCGGGACAGGGGTCTCTCTGGGGCCAACGTCCTGACTTTC
.,.,TRBJ1-1,TRBV29-1,CSVEGGDGTKGAFF,TGCAGCGTTGAGGGAGGGGACGGAACAAAGGGGGCTTTCTTT
.,.,TRBJ1-2,TRBV24-1,CATSGEAYGYTF,TGTGCCACCAGTGGAGAGGCGTATGGCTACACCTTC
.,.,TRBJ2-7,TRBV29-1,CSVEARGVESYEQYF,TGCAGCGTTGAAGCTCGAGGGGTCGAATCCTACGAGCAGTACTTC
once,TRBD1,TRBJ2-5,TRBV5-6,CASSSDPANDRGLGNEQYF,TGTGCCAGCAGCTCCGACCCCGCAAACGACAGGGGGCTGGGGAATGAGCAGTACTTC
.,.,TRBJ1-4,TRBV4-1,CASSQEGMGEKLFF,TGCGCCAGCAGCCAAGAAGGAATGGGTGAAAAACTGTTTTTT
few,.,TRBJ2-1,TRBV29-1,CSVASPTSHRLRNEQFF,TGCAGCGTTGCCTCCCCCACCTCTCACAGACTACGGAATGAGCAGTTCTTC
.,.,TRBJ1-1,TRBV29-1,CSVAFQGLGANTEAFF,TGCAGCGTTGCGTTCCAAGGTCTGGGGGCGAACACTGAAGCTTTCTTT
few,TRBD2,TRBJ2-7,TRBV14,CASSQGYGGLAVDEQYF,TGTGCCAGCAGCCAAGGCTACGGGGGACTAGCGGTGGACGAGCAGTACTTC
.,TRBD2,TRBJ2-1,TRBV7-2,CASSLDSGIRNEQFF,TGTGCCAGCAGCTTAGATAGCGGGATTAGGAATGAGCAGTTCTTC
once,.,TRBJ2-2,TRBV20-1,CSASDPRENTGELFF,TGCAGTGCTTCCGACCCACGAGAAAACACCGGGGAGCTGTTTTTT
.,TRBD1,TRBJ2-7,TRBV18,CASSRDRSPTEQYF,TGTGCCAGCTCAAGGGACAGGAGCCCTACCGAGCAGTACTTC
few,TRBD1,TRBJ2-7,TRBV28,CASSLNRGFMIHRYEQYF,TGTGCCAGCAGTTTAAACAGGGGATTCATGATTCATCGATACGAGCAGTACTTC
.,TRBD2,TRBJ2-7,TRBV5-6,CASSEGTSGRYEQYF,TGTGCCAGCAGCGAAGGGACTAGCGGGAGATACGAGCAGTACTTC
few,.,TRBJ1-1,TRBV5-1,CASSGYTEAFF,TGCGCCAGCAGCGGATACACTGAAGCTTTCTTT
.,.,TRBJ2-1,TRBV20-1,CSAQEQIPNEQFF,TGCAGTGCCCAGGAACAGATTCCTAATGAGCAGTTCTTC
.,.,TRBJ2-1,TRBV7-2,CASSPISSDYNEQFF,TGTGCCAGCAGCCCCATCTCTAGCGACTACAATGAGCAGTTCTTC
.,TRBD1,TRBJ2-7,TRBV5-1,CASSTDRADEQYF,TGCGCCAGCAGCACAGACAGGGCGGACGAGCAGTACTTC
few,TRBD1,TRBJ2-5,TRBV27,CASSPDRQTQYF,TGTGCCAGCAGCCCGGACAGGCAGACCCAGTACTTC
.,.,TRBJ2-1,TRBV28,CASMISAHEQFF,TGTGCCAGCATGATTTCGGCCCATGAGCAGTTCTTC
few,.,TRBJ2-1,TRBV7-9,CASSLARGGSYYNEQFF,TGTGCCAGCAGCTTAGCGAGGGGGGGCTCTTACTACAATGAGCAGTTCTTC
.,TRBD1,TRBJ2-1,TRBV9,CASSVGPGAGGLYEQFF,TGTGCCAGCAGCGTAGGTCCCGGGGCAGGGGGCCTCTATGAGCAGTTCTTC
.,.,TRBJ2-7,TRBV4-3,CASSQALEGYEQYF,TGCGCCAGCAGCCAAGCCCTTGAGGGCTACGAGCAGTACTTC
many,TRBD2,TRBJ2-4,TRBV29-1,CSVDEGRGNIQYF,TGCAGCGTTGACGAAGGGCGGGGGAACATTCAGTACTTC
few,.,TRBJ1-6,TRBV7-2,CASSLVAQTASWSPLHF,TGTGCCAGCAGCTTAGTAGCCCAGACAGCCTCCTGGTCACCCCTCCACTTT
.,.,TRBJ2-6,TRBV29-1,CSVQGTGANVLTF,TGCAGCGTTCAAGGGACTGGGGCCAACGTCCTGACTTTC
few,TRBD1,TRBJ1-4,TRBV7-9,CASSSLRQGAASNEKLFF,TGTGCCAGCAGCTCATTAAGACAGGGGGCGGCCTCAAATGAAAAACTGTTTTTT
few,TRBD1,TRBJ2-3,TRBV15,CATSRFGTAVTDTQYF,TGTGCCACCAGCAGATTTGGGACAGCAGTCACAGATACGCAGTATTTT
.,.,TRBJ1-2,TRBV9,CASSSGERGYIF,TGTGCCAGCAGCTCGGGTGAACGCGGCTACATCTTC